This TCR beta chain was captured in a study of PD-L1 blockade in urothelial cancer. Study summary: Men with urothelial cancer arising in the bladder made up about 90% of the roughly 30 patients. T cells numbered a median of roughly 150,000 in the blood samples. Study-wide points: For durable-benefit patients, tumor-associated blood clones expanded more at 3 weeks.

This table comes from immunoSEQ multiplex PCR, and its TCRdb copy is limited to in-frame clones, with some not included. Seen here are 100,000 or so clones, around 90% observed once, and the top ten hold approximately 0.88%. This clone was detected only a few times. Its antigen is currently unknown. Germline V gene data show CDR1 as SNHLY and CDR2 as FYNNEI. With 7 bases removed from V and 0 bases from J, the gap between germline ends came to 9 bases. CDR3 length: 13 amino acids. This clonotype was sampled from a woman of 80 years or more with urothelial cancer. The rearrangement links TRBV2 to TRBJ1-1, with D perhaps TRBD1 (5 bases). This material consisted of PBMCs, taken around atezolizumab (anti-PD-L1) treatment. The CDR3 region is CASNQGVNTEAFF. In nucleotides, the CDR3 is TGTGCCAGCAACCAGGGTGTGAACACTGAAGCTTTCTTT.